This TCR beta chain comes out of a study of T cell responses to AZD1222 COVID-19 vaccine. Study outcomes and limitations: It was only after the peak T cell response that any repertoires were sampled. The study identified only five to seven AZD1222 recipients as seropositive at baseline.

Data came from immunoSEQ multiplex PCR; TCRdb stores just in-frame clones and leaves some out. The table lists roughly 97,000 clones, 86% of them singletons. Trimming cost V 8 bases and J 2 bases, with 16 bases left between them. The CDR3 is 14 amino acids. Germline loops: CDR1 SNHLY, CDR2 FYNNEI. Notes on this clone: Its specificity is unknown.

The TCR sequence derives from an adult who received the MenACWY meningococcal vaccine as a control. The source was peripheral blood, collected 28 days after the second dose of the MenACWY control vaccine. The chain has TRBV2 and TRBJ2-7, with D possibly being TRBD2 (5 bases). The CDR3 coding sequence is TGTGCCAGCCAAATGCCGGAGGAACCCTACGAGCAGTACTTC. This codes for CASQMPEEPYEQYF.